These T cell receptor beta chains were read from a single sample in a study of beta chain features in type 1 diabetes. Data came from immunoSEQ multiplex PCR; TCRdb stores just in-frame clones and leaves some out. Of about 650,000 clones listed, about an eighth are singletons. Material: naive CD4+ T cells from blood. These receptors came from a man aged 30 to 39 with type 1 diabetes. CDR3s include the opening cysteine and the closing phenylalanine or tryptophan. Each record gives: V gene, J gene, CDR3 protein.

TRBV27,TRBJ2-2,CASRPTSGWAGELFF
TRBV7-9,TRBJ2-5,CASSQKLAGTNLQETQYF
TRBV27,TRBJ2-2,CASRKNLQTGPNTGELFF
TRBV18,TRBJ1-2,CASSPRTEHNYGYTF
TRBV29-1,TRBJ2-1,CSVQLGRSYNEQFF
TRBV5-4,TRBJ2-1,CASSPQHSYNEQFF
TRBV19,TRBJ2-5,CASSGSGQQETQYF
TRBV6-4,TRBJ2-7,CASRLHRQGSYEQYF
TRBV19,TRBJ2-1,CASSIDLGTGSAGEQFF
TRBV6-1,TRBJ2-7,CASSLPGRNEQYF
TRBV27,TRBJ1-5,CASSPLMDQPQHF
TRBV4-3,TRBJ2-1,CASSQEITGSYNEQFF
TRBV29-1,TRBJ1-2,CSVEDLGGGYTF
TRBV15,TRBJ2-2,CATSRGGAGTGELFF
TRBV2,TRBJ1-5,CASSDIGLGFRGSNQPQHF
TRBV25-1,TRBJ2-7,CASRLVHEQYF
TRBV11-3,TRBJ2-5,CASSSGQGVAETQYF
TRBV9,TRBJ2-1,CASSPRTYNEQFF
TRBV14,TRBJ1-3,CASSPSWGLSDTIYF
TRBV28,TRBJ2-7,CASSLRTTGTASYEQYF
TRBV18,TRBJ1-6,CASSPTGVNSPLHF